This paragraph reports one T cell receptor (beta chain). Profiled with immunoSEQ multiplex PCR; TCRdb holds only in-frame clones, not every one. The sample yields about 160,000 clones, over 75% seen once. Individuals drawn from 24 US areas were roughly 18 to 100 years old. The data are from a study of blood T cell repertoires in COVID-19. V trimming: 4 bases; J trimming: 3 bases; junction bases outside the gene matches: 6. The germline gives CDR1 MNHEY, CDR2 SVGAGI. The CDR3 spans 15 residues. The chain carries TRBV6-5 and TRBJ1-5; 7 bases agree with TRBD1. The receptor was isolated from a man between 35 and 55 years old who had recovered from COVID-19. The sample comprised PBMCs or T cells enriched from blood (not recorded which). CDR3 DNA sequence: TGTGCCAGCAGTTTCACAGGGGAGGACAATCAGCCCCAGCATTTT. This translates into CASSFTGEDNQPQHF.